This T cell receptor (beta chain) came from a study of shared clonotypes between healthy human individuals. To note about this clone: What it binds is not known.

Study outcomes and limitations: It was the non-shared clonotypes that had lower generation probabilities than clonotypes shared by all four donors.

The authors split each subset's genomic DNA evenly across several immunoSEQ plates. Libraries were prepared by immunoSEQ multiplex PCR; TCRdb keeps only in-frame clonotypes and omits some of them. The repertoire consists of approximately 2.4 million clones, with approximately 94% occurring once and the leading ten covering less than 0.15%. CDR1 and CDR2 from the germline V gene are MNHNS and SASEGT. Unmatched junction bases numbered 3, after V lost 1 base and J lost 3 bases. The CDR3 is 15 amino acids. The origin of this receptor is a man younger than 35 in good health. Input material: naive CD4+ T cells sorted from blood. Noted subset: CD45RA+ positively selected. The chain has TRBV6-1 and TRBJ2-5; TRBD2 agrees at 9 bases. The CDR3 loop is CASSEGGRVEETQYF. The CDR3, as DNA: TGTGCCAGCAGTGAAGGCGGGAGGGTTGAAGAGACCCAGTACTTC.